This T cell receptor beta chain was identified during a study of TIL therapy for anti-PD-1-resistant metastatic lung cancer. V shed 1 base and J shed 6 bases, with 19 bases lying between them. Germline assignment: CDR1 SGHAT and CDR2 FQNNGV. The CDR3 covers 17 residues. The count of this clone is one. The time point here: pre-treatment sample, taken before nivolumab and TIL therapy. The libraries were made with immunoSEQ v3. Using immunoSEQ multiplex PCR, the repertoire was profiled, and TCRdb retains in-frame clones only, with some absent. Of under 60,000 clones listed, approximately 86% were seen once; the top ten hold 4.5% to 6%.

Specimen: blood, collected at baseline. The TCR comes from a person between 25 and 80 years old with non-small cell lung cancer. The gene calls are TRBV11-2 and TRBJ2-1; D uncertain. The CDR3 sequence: CASSLGSWAFPGNEQFF. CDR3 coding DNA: TGTGCCAGCAGCTTAGGTTCTTGGGCATTTCCCGGCAATGAGCAGTTCTTC.